This T cell receptor beta chain was documented in a study of T cells in Graves' hyperthyroidism and ophthalmopathy. Study results and limitations: Before onset, ophthalmopathy was predicted by the model a median roughly six months earlier.

This clonotype was observed at least ten times. The antigen is undetermined. Sample collection date corresponds to first hyperthyroidism diagnosis, prior to any ophthalmopathy symptoms. A roughly 10 ml volume of fresh peripheral blood provided the PBMCs. Germline V gene data show CDR1 as SEHNR and CDR2 as FQNEAQ (reference sequence). The CDR3 loop spans 15 amino acids. Trimming took 0 bases from V and 5 from J, leaving 13 bases between them. RNA transcripts served as the template for amplifying TCR beta CDR3 regions. The TCR CDR3 was amplified in a first-round RT-PCR using the HTBI primer set. TCRdb used MiXCR to reprocess the multiplex PCR reads, holding one entry per CDR3 protein. The data show about 360,000 distinct CDR3 sequences, with approximately 15% seen just once and about a fifth held by the top ten.

The rearrangement links TRBV7-9 to TRBJ1-1; a weak D match, TRBD1 (6 bases). This receptor was obtained from a man younger than 40 with Graves' hyperthyroidism that later progressed to Graves' ophthalmopathy. Specimen: blood. In DNA form, the CDR3 reads TGTGCCAGCAGCTTAGCCGGACAGTTCTGGACTGAAGCTTTCTTT. Translation: CASSLAGQFWTEAFF. The entire variable domain, with the rest obtained from reference TRBV7-9 and TRBJ1-1, is as follows: DTGVSQNPRHKITKRGQNVTFRCDPISEHNRLYWYRQTLGQGPEFLTYFQNEAQLEKSRLLSDRFSAERPKGSFSTLEIQRTEQGDSAMYLCASSLAGQFWTEAFFGQGTRLTVV.